The 31 T cell receptor beta chains in this list originate from one sample, sequenced in a study of response to subunit inactivated influenza vaccine. TCRdb processed the RT-PCR reads anew with MiXCR; each CDR3 protein has one entry. The table has about 520,000 distinct CDR3 sequences, approximately 7.3% seen once. Sequencing was performed on PBMCs from blood, taken roughly 24 months after vaccination. The receptors here all came from a man aged 45 to 70 who received an inactivated influenza vaccine.

This clonotype has just a few counts. The V and J genes are TRBV3-1 and TRBJ2-2; D possibly matches TRBD1 or TRBD2 (7 bases each). V was pared by 7 bases and J by 1 base, with 13 bases between. The CDR3 loop spans 15 amino acids. Germline V gene data show CDR1 as LGHDT and CDR2 as YNNKEL (reference sequence). CDR3 loop: CASTRGGRNTGELFF. CDR3 sequence (DNA): TGTGCCAGCACCAGGGGGGGGAGGAACACCGGGGAGCTGTTTTTT.

This clonotype occurred many times. The V and J genes are TRBV5-1 and TRBJ1-1; D not certain. The CDR3 length is 16 residues. Germline V gene data show CDR1 as SGHRS and CDR2 as YFSETQ. Trimming left V 1 base short and J 1 base short, with 14 bases between. The CDR3 nucleotides are TGCGCCAGCAGCTTGAGTACAGCTTCGAGGAACACTGAAGCTTTCTTT. As protein: CASSLSTASRNTEAFF.

The sample holds a few counts of this clonotype. This sequence joins TRBV20-1 and TRBJ2-7; TRBD1 aligns across 7 bases. V was pared by 6 bases and J by 2 bases, with 7 bases of the junction left unmatched. Germline V CDR1 and CDR2: DFQATT, SNEGSKA (reference sequence). This CDR3 comprises 13 residues. DNA of the CDR3: TGCAGTGCGCTTCAGGGGGAAACCTACGAGCAGTACTTC. The encoded protein is CSALQGETYEQYF.

The CDR3 coding sequence is TGTGCCAGCAGCACCTCAGCGGGTGAGCAGTTCTTC. Translating it yields CASSTSAGEQFF. This chain connects TRBV14 to TRBJ2-1, with D perhaps TRBD2 (6 bases). The CDR3 sequence is 12 residues long. Germline assignment: CDR1 SGHDN and CDR2 FVKESK. Between the trimmed V and J ends, which lost 5 bases and 9 bases, there was a span of 11 bases. The full variable domain, in which reference TRBV14 and TRBJ2-1 provide the parts outside the CDR3, is EAGVTQFPSHSVIEKGQTVTLRCDPISGHDNLYWYRRVMGKEIKFLLHFVKESKQDESGMPNNRFLAERTGGTYSTLKVQPAELEDSGVYFCASSTSAGEQFFGPGTRLTVL.

This clonotype was seen only a few times. V usage is TRBV20-1 and J usage is TRBJ1-1; D gene uncertain. Per germline, CDR1 DFQATT and CDR2 SNEGSKA (reference sequence). The CDR3 loop spans 12 amino acids. CDR3 sequence: CQSGMTGLLAFF. CDR3 nucleotides: TGCCAATCCGGGATGACGGGCCTATTGGCTTTCTTT.

In this sample, this clonotype turned up a few times. V and J are TRBV5-1 and TRBJ2-1; D call uncertain. This CDR3 is 13 amino acids long. V lost 0 bases to trimming and J lost 8 bases, with 9 bases between them. From germline, CDR1 is SGHRS and CDR2 YFSETQ. The CDR3 region has the DNA TGCGCCAGCAGCTTGGTTTCCTCTTATGAGCAGTTCTTC. Protein product: CASSLVSSYEQFF.

This clonotype was counted between two and nine times. This sequence joins TRBV5-1 and TRBJ2-3; 11 nucleotides align to TRBD2. Trimming removed 4 bases from V and 2 bases from J; junction bases left unmatched: 9. The CDR3 consists of 17 residues. Germline V gene sequence: CDR1 SGHRS, CDR2 YFSETQ. In DNA form, the CDR3 reads TGCGCCAGCAGCCGCCAGGGACTAGCGGACTTCACAGATACGCAGTATTTT. Its translation: CASSRQGLADFTDTQYF.

J is TRBJ1-1 and V is TRBV2; no firm D call. The V and J ends lost 8 bases and 0 bases respectively, with 10 bases between them. The germline V gene encodes CDR1 SNHLY and CDR2 FYNNEI. The CDR3 length is 13 residues. This CDR3 reads CASYGELNTEAFF. CDR3 bases: TGTGCCAGCTATGGGGAACTGAACACTGAAGCTTTCTTT.

This chain uses TRBV29-1 with TRBJ1-1, with D perhaps matching TRBD1 (6 bases). Germline V CDR1 and CDR2: SQVTM, ANQGSEA. The CDR3 sequence is 13 residues long. Trimming cost V 4 bases and J 1 base, with 10 bases left between them. In DNA form, the CDR3 reads TGCAGCGTTGGAGGGGGAAGGAACACTGAAGCTTTCTTT. Its translation is CSVGGGRNTEAFF.

This clonotype came up a few times. The chain links TRBV20-1 to TRBJ2-7, with 12 bases aligning to TRBD1. The CDR3 contains 15 residues. Germline loops: CDR1 DFQATT, CDR2 SNEGSKA (reference sequence). The junction had 8 bases not matched to a gene; V was cut back by 5 bases and J by 3 bases. The CDR3 DNA is TGCAGTGCTCTAACCCGGGACAGGGGGCTCTACGAGCAGTACTTC. Its translation is CSALTRDRGLYEQYF.

The J gene is TRBJ1-5, the V gene TRBV12-3 or TRBV12-4, with 8 bases that match TRBD1. With V trimmed by 4 bases and J by 0 bases, 2 bases remained unmatched. The CDR3 runs to 15 residues. CDR3 in DNA: TGTGCCAGCAGTTACGGACAGGGTAGCAATCAGCCCCAGCATTTT. This encodes CASSYGQGSNQPQHF.

In its sample, this clonotype was seen many times. The genes are TRBV4-1 and TRBJ1-3; maybe TRBD1 (5 bases). This CDR3 is 15 amino acids long. Trimming stripped 5 bases from V and 0 bases from J, with 11 bases between. The germline V gene has CDR1 MGHRA and CDR2 YSYEKL. CDR3 residues: CASSFDRDSGNTIYF. The CDR3 DNA reads TGCGCCAGCAGCTTTGACAGAGACTCTGGAAACACCATATATTTT.

V is TRBV29-1 and J is TRBJ2-1; D is perhaps TRBD1 (6 bases). Trimming shortened V by 7 bases and J by 3 bases, and 16 bases separated the two germline ends. Germline assignment: CDR1 SQVTM and CDR2 ANQGSEA. This CDR3 spans 14 amino acids. The CDR3 bases are TGCAGCGGTATGGACAGATCGAACTACAATGAGCAGTTCTTC. This encodes CSGMDRSNYNEQFF.

The rearrangement joins TRBV4-3 to TRBJ1-5; D is undetermined. The germline gives CDR1 LGHNA, CDR2 YSLEER. The CDR3 sequence is 14 residues long. Trimming took 3 bases from V and 7 from J, leaving 13 bases between them. CDR3 sequence: CASSQAGGKQPQHF. CDR3 nucleotides: TGCGCCAGCAGCCAGGCTGGAGGAAAACAGCCCCAGCATTTT.

This clonotype was observed a few times. The V and J genes are TRBV20-1 and TRBJ1-2; maybe TRBD1 (5 bases). Trimming shortened V by 3 bases and J by 7 bases, and 9 bases separated the two germline ends. Germline loops: CDR1 DFQATT, CDR2 SNEGSKA (reference sequence). The CDR3 is made up of 11 amino acids. The CDR3 reads CSARLQGGYTF. CDR3 DNA: TGCAGTGCTAGGTTGCAGGGTGGCTACACCTTC.

This clonotype appeared a few times. The chain carries TRBV28 and TRBJ2-7; 7 nucleotides agree with TRBD2. This CDR3 has 13 amino acids. V dropped 6 bases and J dropped 6; count of bases not matched to a gene: 8. Germline V lookup: CDR1 MDHEN, CDR2 SYDVKM. CDR3 nucleotides: TGTGCCAGCAGAAGCCCTACGGGGGGCGAGCAGTACTTC. Its protein is CASRSPTGGEQYF. The whole variable domain, filled in from reference TRBV28 and TRBJ2-7, reads DVKVTQSSRYLVKRTGEKVFLECVQDMDHENMFWYRQDPGLGLRLIYFSYDVKMKEKGDIPEGYSVSREKKERFSLILESASTNQTSMYLCASRSPTGGEQYFGPGTRLTVT.

The chain employs TRBV20-1 and TRBJ2-1, with TRBD2 matching 11 bases. The CDR3 extends over 15 amino acids. The germline V gene has CDR1 DFQATT and CDR2 SNEGSKA (reference sequence). The V segment lost 6 bases and the J segment 4 bases; nucleotides outside the gene matches: 8. CDR3: CSAPRLAGLYNEQFF. The CDR3 coding sequence is TGCAGTGCGCCCCGACTAGCGGGGTTGTACAATGAGCAGTTCTTC.

The chain has TRBV27 and TRBJ2-1; 14 bases map to TRBD2. The V and J ends lost 7 bases and 9 bases, in that order; junction bases with no gene match: 14. CDR1 is MNHEY, CDR2 SMNVEV, per germline (reference sequence). The CDR3 is 17 amino acids. The CDR3 is CASTYPGTSGSIGEQFF. The CDR3 DNA is TGTGCCAGCACATATCCCGGGACTAGCGGGAGTATTGGTGAGCAGTTCTTC.

This chain joins TRBV7-2 and TRBJ2-7, with D possibly being TRBD2 (7 bases). CDR1 is SGHTA and CDR2 is FQGNSA in the germline V gene. The CDR3 has 13 amino acids. Trimming removed 8 bases from V and 4 bases from J, with 15 bases in between. The CDR3 here is CASGAGAKYEQYF. CDR3 bases: TGTGCCAGCGGGGCGGGGGCCAAATACGAGCAGTACTTC. Full variable domain (remainder filled in from reference TRBV7-2 and TRBJ2-7): GAGVSQSPSNKVTEKGKDVELRCDPISGHTALYWYRQSLGQGLEFLIYFQGNSAPDKSGLPSDRFSAERTGGSVSTLTIQRTQQEDSAVYLCASGAGAKYEQYFGPGTRLTVT.

This chain joins TRBV28 and TRBJ1-5; 7 bases match TRBD1. Germline V gene data show CDR1 as MDHEN and CDR2 as SYDVKM. The ends lost 6 bases at V and 7 bases at J; junction bases unmatched: 3. The CDR3 loop spans 12 amino acids. The CDR3 DNA reads TGTGCCAGCAGGGACAGGTTACAGCCCCAGCATTTT. Translation: CASRDRLQPQHF.

This clonotype was seen ten or more times. This sequence joins TRBV5-1 and TRBJ2-4, with D unresolved. With 0 bases removed from V and 3 bases from J, the gap between germline ends came to 10 bases. Germline assignment: CDR1 SGHRS and CDR2 YFSETQ. The CDR3 contains 15 residues. The CDR3 reads CASSLASGNKNIQYF. CDR3 sequence (DNA): TGCGCCAGCAGCTTGGCATCCGGTAACAAAAACATTCAGTACTTC.

J is TRBJ2-7 and V is TRBV4-3, with 12 bases fitting TRBD2. This CDR3 contains 17 residues. Germline CDR1 is LGHNA and CDR2 is YSLEER. Trimming removed 1 base from V and 7 bases from J; junction bases left unmatched: 11. CDR3 sequence: CASSQGLAGGHSGEQYF. In DNA, the CDR3 is TGCGCCAGCAGCCAAGGGCTAGCGGGAGGGCATTCAGGGGAGCAGTACTTC.

The rearrangement uses TRBV5-6 and TRBJ2-3; 8 bases are a match to TRBD2. The V gene end was trimmed by 0 bases and the J gene end by 3 bases; junction bases not matched to a gene: 9. The CDR3 extends over 17 amino acids. Germline-derived CDR1 and CDR2 are SGHDT and YYEEEE. CDR3 DNA sequence: TGTGCCAGCAGCTTGGCCTGGGTAGCGGGAATGACAGATACGCAGTATTTT. Amino acids: CASSLAWVAGMTDTQYF.

This clonotype was observed many times. The chain employs TRBV5-1 and TRBJ2-2; 9 nucleotides align to TRBD2. This CDR3 is 17 amino acids long. Trimming took 4 bases from V and 5 from J; bases not matched to a gene: 12. CDR1 is SGHRS and CDR2 is YFSETQ in the germline V gene. The CDR3 sequence is CASSPLAGASGTGELFF. CDR3 DNA sequence: TGCGCCAGCAGCCCATTAGCGGGGGCCTCAGGGACCGGGGAGCTGTTTTTT.

V gene TRBV6-6 combines with J gene TRBJ1-4, with D perhaps TRBD1 (5 bases). Germline CDR1 reads MNHNY; CDR2 reads SVGAGI (reference sequence). CDR3 length: 13 amino acids. The germline V and J ends were trimmed by 5 bases and 10 bases, with 14 bases remaining between them. The CDR3: CASSLRYGGKLFF. CDR3 coding DNA: TGTGCCAGCAGTCTACGTTATGGGGGAAAACTGTTTTTT.

This clonotype was picked up many times. The chain recombines TRBV30 with TRBJ1-2; D is ambiguous. CDR3 length: 12 amino acids. The ends were cut back, 1 base at V and 0 bases at J, with 3 bases in the middle. Per germline, CDR1 GTSNPN and CDR2 SVGIG (reference sequence). CDR3 amino acids: CAWSDTNYGYTF. The CDR3 nucleotides are TGTGCCTGGAGTGACACTAACTATGGCTACACCTTC.

The CDR3 sequence: CASSPDGPKETQYF. The CDR3 DNA is TGCGCCAGCAGCCCCGACGGACCGAAAGAGACCCAGTACTTC. V usage is TRBV5-1 and J usage is TRBJ2-5, with D unresolved. The V end lost 4 bases, the J end lost 3 bases, and 13 bases lay between the germline ends. The CDR3 is 14 residues long. CDR1 and CDR2 from the germline V gene are SGHRS and YFSETQ.

The chain links TRBV6-5 to TRBJ2-5, with D possibly being TRBD1 (6 bases). V gave up 0 bases and J gave up 2 bases, with 13 bases separating them. Per the germline V gene, CDR1 is MNHEY and CDR2 is SVGAGI. This CDR3 has 16 residues. The CDR3 coding sequence is TGTGCCAGCAGTTACTCCGGACAGCCCCTGCAAGAGACCCAGTACTTC. This translates into CASSYSGQPLQETQYF.

This clonotype has a count of ten or more. The J gene is TRBJ1-5, the V gene TRBV7-2, with a possible D match to TRBD1 (5 bases). V gave up 7 bases and J gave up 4 bases, with 11 bases separating them. The CDR3 has 13 amino acids. Germline V gene lookup returns CDR1 SGHTA and CDR2 FQGNSA. In DNA form, the CDR3 reads TGTGCCAGCAACCAACAGGAGAATCAGCCCCAGCATTTT. As protein: CASNQQENQPQHF.

This clonotype was detected a few times. The chain uses TRBV14 and TRBJ2-5; possibly TRBD1 for D (5 bases). The CDR3 has 13 amino acids. V was clipped by 1 base and J by 9 bases, with 12 bases between them. Germline assignment: CDR1 SGHDN and CDR2 FVKESK. In nucleotides, the CDR3 is TGTGCCAGCAGCCAAGGAACAGGAATGGCCCAGTACTTC. It encodes CASSQGTGMAQYF.

This clonotype was detected many times. The V call is TRBV5-1, the J call TRBJ2-1; D possibly corresponds to TRBD1 (5 bases). This CDR3 spans 13 amino acids. CDR1 is SGHRS and CDR2 is YFSETQ in the germline V gene. V was clipped by 1 base and J by 9 bases, with 11 bases between them. CDR3 nucleotide sequence: TGCGCCAGCAGCTTGACAGGATTAACTGAGCAGTTCTTC. It yields the protein CASSLTGLTEQFF.